This T cell receptor beta chain was sequenced for a study of cytomegalovirus exposure and HLA in healthy donors. Primers for the PCR totalled 60 Vbeta and 13 Jbeta. Generated by immunoSEQ multiplex PCR, the TCRdb table keeps only in-frame clones and is missing some. This repertoire shows about 120,000 clones, under 80% found once; its top ten account for approximately 10%. Between the trimmed V and J ends, which lost 3 bases and 2 bases, there was a span of 7 bases. The CDR3 length is 13 residues. Germline values: CDR1 SEHNR, CDR2 FQNEAQ (reference sequence). The sequence was obtained from a woman in her forties or fifties in good health and CMV-seropositive. The sample consisted of PBMCs. The chain links TRBV7-9 to TRBJ2-5; the D gene is possibly TRBD2 (5 bases). For the CDR3, the DNA is TGTGCCAGCAGCTTCGGGATGCAAGAGACCCAGTACTTC. Its protein is CASSFGMQETQYF.